This is a list of T cell receptor beta chains from one sample in a study of blood T cell repertoires in COVID-19. Some clones are missing from TCRdb's copy, which holds only in-frame ones; the method was immunoSEQ multiplex PCR. The sample comprises some 48,000 clones, roughly 90% of which are singletons, and approximately 3% rests with the top ten. Specimen: peripheral blood. These TCRs come from a man aged 50 to 60 with active COVID-19. CDR3s include the opening cysteine and the closing phenylalanine or tryptophan. The D gene is left open where the match is weak. Expanded clones are given a class, and other clones once, few, many or no size at all.

j_gene,abundance,d_gene,v_gene,CDR3aa,CDR3nt
TRBJ2-2,-,TRBD2,TRBV15,CATSREGLATGELFF,TGTGCCACCAGCAGAGAGGGACTAGCGACGGGGGAGCTGTTTTTT
TRBJ2-5,-,-,TRBV7-2,CASSLVRDYQETQYF,TGTGCCAGCAGCTTAGTCCGGGACTACCAAGAGACCCAGTACTTC
TRBJ2-7,once,TRBD2,TRBV20-1,CSASVGLAGSYEQYF,TGCAGTGCTAGTGTAGGTCTAGCGGGCTCCTACGAGCAGTACTTC
TRBJ2-5,-,TRBD1,TRBV6-6,CASFSFPGQGAETQYF,TGTGCCAGCTTCTCATTTCCGGGACAGGGGGCGGAGACCCAGTACTTC
TRBJ2-2,once,-,TRBV7-7,CASSPGTLNTGELFF,TGTGCTAGCAGCCCCGGGACACTGAACACCGGGGAGCTGTTTTTT
TRBJ1-3,-,-,TRBV7-3,CASSRSSGNTIYF,TGTGCCAGCAGCCGCAGCTCTGGAAACACCATATATTTT
TRBJ2-7,-,-,TRBV24-1,CATSETGDEQYF,TGTGCCACCAGTGAGACGGGGGACGAGCAGTACTTC
TRBJ2-1,-,TRBD2,TRBV5-1,CASSKKLAGVYNEQFF,TGCGCCAGCAGCAAAAAACTAGCGGGGGTTTACAATGAGCAGTTCTTC
TRBJ2-7,-,TRBD2,TRBV11-2,CASNPAGGKGEQYF,TGTGCCAGCAACCCAGCGGGGGGCAAGGGCGAGCAGTACTTC
TRBJ2-1,-,TRBD1,TRBV11-2,CASSSTTGGDEQFF,TGTGCCAGCAGCTCTACCACAGGGGGCGATGAGCAGTTCTTC
TRBJ1-2,-,-,TRBV19,CASTRGSNYGYTF,TGTGCCAGTACCCGGGGATCTAACTATGGCTACACCTTC
TRBJ2-2,-,TRBD2,TRBV25-1,CASSGGLALGGTGELFF,TGTGCCAGCAGTGGGGGACTAGCCCTGGGGGGCACCGGGGAGCTGTTTTTT
TRBJ1-1,-,TRBD1,TRBV9,CASSVSGQGGAEAFF,TGTGCCAGCAGCGTGTCGGGACAGGGAGGGGCTGAAGCTTTCTTT
TRBJ1-1,-,TRBD1,TRBV9,CASSGDSFEAEAFF,TGTGCCAGCAGCGGGGACAGCTTTGAGGCTGAAGCTTTCTTT
TRBJ2-5,-,TRBD2,TRBV13,CASSNNLAEIQETQYF,TGTGCCAGCAGCAACAATCTAGCGGAGATCCAAGAGACCCAGTACTTC
TRBJ2-1,-,TRBD2,TRBV7-8,CASSLLAGAGQFF,TGTGCCAGCAGCTTGCTAGCGGGTGCAGGGCAGTTCTTC
TRBJ1-2,-,TRBD1,TRBV25-1,CASHKGTGDGYTF,TGTGCCAGCCACAAAGGGACAGGGGATGGCTACACCTTC